This paragraph reports one T cell receptor beta chain. Using immunoSEQ multiplex PCR, the repertoire was profiled, and TCRdb retains in-frame clones only, with some absent. The sample lists around 50,000 clones; roughly four fifths were seen once. The sample originates from a study of PD-L1 blockade in urothelial cancer. Study in general: Patients' atezolizumab regimen, 1,200 mg intravenously every 3 weeks, began in the mid-2010s.

Germline values: CDR1 LNHDA, CDR2 SQIVND (reference sequence). There are 12 residues in the CDR3. The germline V and J ends were trimmed by 4 bases and 8 bases, with 11 bases remaining between them. The time point here: pretreatment peripheral blood. Each individual provided 1 to 8 samples (taken pretreatment and on-treatment). This receptor was taken from a man aged 45-60 years with urothelial cancer. The chain has TRBV19 and TRBJ1-2; a weak D match, TRBD1 (6 bases). Sequencing was performed on PBMCs, taken around atezolizumab (anti-PD-L1) treatment. The DNA for the CDR3 is TGTGCCAGTAGTACCCGACAGGCCGGCTACACCTTC. Protein: CASSTRQAGYTF.